This TCR beta chain was sequenced during a study of tumor and adjacent non-tumor tissue in lung cancer. The overall study: Histology: around twelve adenocarcinoma, a couple of squamous cell carcinoma, 1 small cell lung cancer. Whole-study results and caveats: Tumor repertoires had a smaller top 100 clone share than normal lung.

A modified ARM-PCR protocol with three rounds of nested PCR amplified TCRbeta. From the multiplex PCR reads, TCRdb called clonotypes with MiXCR, one entry per CDR3 protein. The top ten hold 10% to 15% of the sample, which has approximately 130,000 distinct CDR3 sequences, about 66% seen once. The template was RNA from unsorted bulk tissue. Newly diagnosed lung cancer patients had thoracic surgery in China, August–November 2014, without prior chemotherapy. The germline CDR1 and CDR2 sequences are DFQATT and SNEGSKA (reference sequence). The CDR3 spans 13 residues. With regard to this clonotype: Its specificity is not known. A much more abundant neighbour one base away suggests this may be a read error.

The specimen sequenced was lung tumor tissue. The sequence was obtained from a man aged 30 to 45 with non-small cell lung cancer. This rearrangement joins TRBV20-1 to TRBJ1-5, with D perhaps TRBD1 (5 bases). CDR3 nucleotides: TGCAGTCCTAGTCTGGGGGTTAACCAGCCCCAGCATTTT. Translation gives CSPSLGVNQPQHF.